This TCR beta chain was documented in a study of T-cell reconstitution after alpha-beta-depleted transplantation in children. This clonotype was counted between two and nine times. Unique molecular identifiers tagged the TCRbeta library. MiXCR, applied by TCRdb to the PCR reads, yields one record per CDR3 protein. Of 700,000 to 950,000 distinct CDR3 sequences in the sample, approximately 15% were seen once. This specimen was PBMCs, mostly from graft donor cells, taken 360 days after TCRalphabeta/CD19-depleted stem cell transplant. The TCR was taken from a male patient under 18 who had a stem cell transplant for acute lymphoblastic leukemia, so the T cells may come from the graft donor.

The CDR3 DNA sequence: TGTGCCAGCAGTTTTTCGACAGCGATTGAAGCTTTCTTT. It is translated as CASSFSTAIEAFF. This rearrangement joins TRBV12-3 or TRBV12-4 to TRBJ1-1, with D maybe TRBD1 (5 bases). The CDR3 has 13 residues. Trimming cost V 3 bases and J 7 bases, with 12 bases left between them.